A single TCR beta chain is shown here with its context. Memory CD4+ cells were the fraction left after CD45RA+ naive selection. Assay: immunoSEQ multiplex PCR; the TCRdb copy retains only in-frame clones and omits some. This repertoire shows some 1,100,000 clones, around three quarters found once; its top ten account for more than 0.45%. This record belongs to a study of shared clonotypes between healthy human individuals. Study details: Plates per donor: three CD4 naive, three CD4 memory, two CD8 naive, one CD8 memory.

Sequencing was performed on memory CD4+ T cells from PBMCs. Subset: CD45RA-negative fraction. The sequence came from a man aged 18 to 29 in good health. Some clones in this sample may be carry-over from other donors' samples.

The DNA of the CDR3 is TGCGCCAGCAGTCAATTTAAACAGGGGGCGGGTGAAGCTTTCTTT. Translating gives CASSQFKQGAGEAFF. V usage is TRBV23-1 and J usage is TRBJ1-1; TRBD1 matches at 9 bases. TRBV23-1 carries the ORF label, with uncertain function. The CDR3 sequence is 15 residues long. J lost 7 bases, V lost 1 base, and 7 bases had no gene match.